This TCR beta chain was obtained from a study of T-cell reconstitution after alpha-beta-depleted transplantation in children. Preparation of the TCRbeta library was carried out with unique molecular identifiers. Via MiXCR, TCRdb re-called the PCR reads, giving one row per CDR3 protein. The profile covers 250,000 to 350,000 distinct CDR3 sequences, with approximately 9.8% appearing a single time and about 9.4% taken by the ten largest. V was shortened by 8 bases and J by 7 bases, with 22 bases between the two germline ends. Germline V gene data show CDR1 as LGHDT and CDR2 as YNNKEL (reference sequence). The CDR3 has 15 residues.

The chain carries TRBV3-1 and TRBJ2-3; a weak D match, TRBD1 (6 bases). The sequenced sample was PBMCs from the stem cell graft donor, obtained from the stem cell graft. The sequence was obtained from a human donor who donated a stem cell graft to a child with SCID. Written as DNA, the CDR3 is TGTGCCAGCTGCAAAGTGGGGACATGGACACATACGCAGTATTTT. Amino acids: CASCKVGTWTHTQYF.